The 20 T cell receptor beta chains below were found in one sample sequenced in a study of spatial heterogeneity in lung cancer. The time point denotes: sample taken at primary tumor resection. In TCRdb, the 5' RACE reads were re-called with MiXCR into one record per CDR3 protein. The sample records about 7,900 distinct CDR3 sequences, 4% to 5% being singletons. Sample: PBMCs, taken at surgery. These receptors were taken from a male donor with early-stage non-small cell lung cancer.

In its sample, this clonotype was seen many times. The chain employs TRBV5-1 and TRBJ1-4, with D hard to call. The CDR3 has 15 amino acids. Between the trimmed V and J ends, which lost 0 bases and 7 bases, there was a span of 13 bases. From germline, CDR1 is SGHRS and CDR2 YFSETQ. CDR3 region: CASSLALGRSEKLFF. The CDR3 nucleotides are TGCGCCAGCAGCTTGGCTTTAGGCAGGAGTGAAAAACTGTTTTTT.

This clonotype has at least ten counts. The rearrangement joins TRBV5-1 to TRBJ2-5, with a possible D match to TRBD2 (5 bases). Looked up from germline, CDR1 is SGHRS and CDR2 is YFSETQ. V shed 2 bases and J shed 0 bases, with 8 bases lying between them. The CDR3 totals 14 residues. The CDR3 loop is CASSFGLYQETQYF. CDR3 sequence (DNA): TGCGCCAGCAGCTTCGGACTGTACCAAGAGACCCAGTACTTC.

CDR3 residues: CASSLVPAGETQYF. CDR3 nucleotide sequence: TGTGCCAGCAGCTTGGTGCCCGCCGGGGAGACCCAGTACTTC. The gene calls are TRBV5-4 and TRBJ2-5; D is unclear. This CDR3 region has 14 residues. Germline V gives CDR1 SGHNT, CDR2 YYREEE (reference sequence). V was shortened by 0 bases and J by 5 bases, with 11 bases between the two germline ends.

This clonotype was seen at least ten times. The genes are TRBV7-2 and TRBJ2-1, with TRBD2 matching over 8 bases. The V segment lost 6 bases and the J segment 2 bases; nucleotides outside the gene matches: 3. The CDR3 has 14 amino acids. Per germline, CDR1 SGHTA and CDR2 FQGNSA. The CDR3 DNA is TGTGCCAGCAGTCGGGAGGGGGCCTACAATGAGCAGTTCTTC. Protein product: CASSREGAYNEQFF.

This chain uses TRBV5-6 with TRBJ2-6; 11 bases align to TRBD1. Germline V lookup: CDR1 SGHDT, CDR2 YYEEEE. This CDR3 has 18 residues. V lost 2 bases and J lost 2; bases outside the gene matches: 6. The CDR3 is CASSFTWDRGTGANVLTF. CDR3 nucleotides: TGTGCCAGCAGCTTTACGTGGGACAGGGGGACTGGGGCCAACGTCCTGACTTTC.

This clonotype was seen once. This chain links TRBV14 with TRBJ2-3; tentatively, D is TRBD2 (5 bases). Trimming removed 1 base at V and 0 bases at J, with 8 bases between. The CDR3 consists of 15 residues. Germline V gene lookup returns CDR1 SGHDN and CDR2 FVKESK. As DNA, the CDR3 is TGTGCCAGCAGCCAAGGTCTAGCTAGCACAGATACGCAGTATTTT. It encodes CASSQGLASTDTQYF.

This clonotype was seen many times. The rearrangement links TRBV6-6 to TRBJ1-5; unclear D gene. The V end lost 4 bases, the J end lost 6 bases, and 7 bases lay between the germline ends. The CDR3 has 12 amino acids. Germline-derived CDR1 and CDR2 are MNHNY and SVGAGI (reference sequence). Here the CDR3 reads CASSSKSQPQHF. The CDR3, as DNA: TGTGCCAGCAGTTCCAAAAGTCAGCCCCAGCATTTT.

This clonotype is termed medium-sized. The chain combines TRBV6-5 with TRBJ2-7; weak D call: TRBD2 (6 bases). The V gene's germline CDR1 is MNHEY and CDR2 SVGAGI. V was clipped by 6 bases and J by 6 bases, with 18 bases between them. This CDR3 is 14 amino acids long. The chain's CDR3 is CASSPGLTSSEQYV. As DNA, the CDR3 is TGTGCCAGCAGCCCGGGACTTACCTCGTCCGAGCAGTACGTC.

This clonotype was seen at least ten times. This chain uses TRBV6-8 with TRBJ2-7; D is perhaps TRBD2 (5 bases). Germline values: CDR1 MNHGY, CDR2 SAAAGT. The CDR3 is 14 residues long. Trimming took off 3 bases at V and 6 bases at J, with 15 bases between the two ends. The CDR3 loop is CASSYRLRMGEQYV. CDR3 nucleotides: TGTGCCAGCAGTTATCGACTACGTATGGGCGAGCAGTACGTC.

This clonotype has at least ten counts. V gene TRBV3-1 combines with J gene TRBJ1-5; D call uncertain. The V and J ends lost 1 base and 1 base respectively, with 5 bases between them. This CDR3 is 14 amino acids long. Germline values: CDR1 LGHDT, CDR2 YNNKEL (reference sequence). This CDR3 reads CASSQGNSNQPQHF. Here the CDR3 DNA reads TGTGCCAGCAGCCAAGGGAACAGCAATCAGCCCCAGCATTTT.

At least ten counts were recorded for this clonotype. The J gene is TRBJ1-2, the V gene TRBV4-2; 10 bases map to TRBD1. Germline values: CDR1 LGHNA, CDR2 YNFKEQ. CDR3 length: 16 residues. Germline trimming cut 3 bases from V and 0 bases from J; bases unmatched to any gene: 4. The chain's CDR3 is CASSHVGQGANYGYTF. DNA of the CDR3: TGTGCCAGCAGCCACGTCGGACAGGGGGCTAACTATGGCTACACCTTC.

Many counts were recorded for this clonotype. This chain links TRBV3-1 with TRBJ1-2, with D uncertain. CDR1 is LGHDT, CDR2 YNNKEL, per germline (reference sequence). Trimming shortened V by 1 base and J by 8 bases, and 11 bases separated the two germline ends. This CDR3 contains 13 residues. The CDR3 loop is CASSQASLGGYTF. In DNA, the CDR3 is TGTGCCAGCAGCCAAGCTTCCCTGGGGGGCTACACCTTC.

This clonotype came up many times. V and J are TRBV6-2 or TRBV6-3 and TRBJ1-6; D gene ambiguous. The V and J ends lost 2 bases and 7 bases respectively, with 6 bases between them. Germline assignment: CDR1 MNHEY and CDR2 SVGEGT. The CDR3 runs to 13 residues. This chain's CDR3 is CASSYPGNSPLHF. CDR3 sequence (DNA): TGTGCCAGCAGTTACCCCGGGAATTCACCCCTCCACTTT.

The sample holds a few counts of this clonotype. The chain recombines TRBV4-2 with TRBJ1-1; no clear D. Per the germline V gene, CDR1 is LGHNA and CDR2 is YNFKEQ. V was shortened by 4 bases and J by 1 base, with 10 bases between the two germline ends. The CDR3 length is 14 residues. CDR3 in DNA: TGTGCCAGCAGCCGCATGATAGAGAACACTGAAGCTTTCTTT. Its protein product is CASSRMIENTEAFF.

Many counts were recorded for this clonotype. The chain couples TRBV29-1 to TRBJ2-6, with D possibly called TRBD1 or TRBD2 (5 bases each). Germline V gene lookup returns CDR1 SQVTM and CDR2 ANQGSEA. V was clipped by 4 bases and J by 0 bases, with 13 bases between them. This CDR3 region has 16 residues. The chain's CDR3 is CSVAGPMSSGANVLTF. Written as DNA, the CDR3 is TGCAGCGTTGCGGGACCGATGAGCTCTGGGGCCAACGTCCTGACTTTC.

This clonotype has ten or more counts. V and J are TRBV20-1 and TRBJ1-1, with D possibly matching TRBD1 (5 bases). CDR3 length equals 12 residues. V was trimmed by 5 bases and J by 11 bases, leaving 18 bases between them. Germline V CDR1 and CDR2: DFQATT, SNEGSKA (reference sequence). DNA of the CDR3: TGCAGTGCTTCGCAGGGAGATTTGTATGCTTTCTTT. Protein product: CSASQGDLYAFF.

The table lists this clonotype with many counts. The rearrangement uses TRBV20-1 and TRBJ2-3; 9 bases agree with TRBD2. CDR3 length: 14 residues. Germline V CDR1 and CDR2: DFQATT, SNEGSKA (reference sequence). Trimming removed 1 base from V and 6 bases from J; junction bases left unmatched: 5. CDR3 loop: CSARGSGGGDTQYF. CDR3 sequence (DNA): TGCAGTGCTAGAGGTAGCGGGGGAGGCGATACGCAGTATTTT.

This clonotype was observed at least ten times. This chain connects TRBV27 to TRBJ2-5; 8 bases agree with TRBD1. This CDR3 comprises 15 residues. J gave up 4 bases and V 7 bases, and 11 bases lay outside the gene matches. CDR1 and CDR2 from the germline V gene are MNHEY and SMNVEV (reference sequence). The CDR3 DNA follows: TGTGCCAGCACCCTTGGACAGGGAAGAGGAGAGACCCAGTACTTC. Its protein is CASTLGQGRGETQYF.

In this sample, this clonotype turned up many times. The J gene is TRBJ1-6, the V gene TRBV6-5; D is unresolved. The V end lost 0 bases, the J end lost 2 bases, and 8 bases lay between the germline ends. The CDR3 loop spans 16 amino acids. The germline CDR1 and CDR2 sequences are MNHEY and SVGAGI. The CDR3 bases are TGTGCCAGCAGTTACTCGGGGTCGCCCTATAATTCACCCCTCCACTTT. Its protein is CASSYSGSPYNSPLHF.

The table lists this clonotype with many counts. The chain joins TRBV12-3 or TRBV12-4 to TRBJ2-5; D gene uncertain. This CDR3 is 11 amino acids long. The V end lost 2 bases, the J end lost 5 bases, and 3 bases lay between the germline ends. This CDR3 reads CASSLSETQYF. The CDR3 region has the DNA TGTGCCAGCAGTTTATCGGAGACCCAGTACTTC.